This T cell receptor (beta chain) is from a study of identical twins. Details on this clonotype: Its matching antigen is unknown.

Using its own MiXCR run on the 5' RACE reads, TCRdb lists one record per CDR3 protein. Found here are 690,000 or so distinct CDR3 sequences, 8.6% of them singletons; the top ten hold more than 0.75%. This CDR3 has 14 amino acids. The germline gives CDR1 MNHNS, CDR2 SASEGT. The V gene lost 6 bases and the J gene lost 6 bases, with 16 bases spanning the gap. Study-level results: Zero-insertion analyses were open to partial confounding by invariant MAIT and iNKT cells. Out-of-frame TCR alpha sharing in monozygotic twins exceeded recombination model predictions. Where out-of-frame alpha sequences were twin-shared, they showed excess low generation probability. Fewer insertions were carried by abundant cord blood beta clonotypes, but none was seen in memory repertoires.

These data were also filed under a second study, of yellow fever vaccine responses in identical twins.

V gene TRBV6-1 combines with J gene TRBJ2-3; D possibly matches TRBD1 or TRBD2 (7 bases each). The origin of this receptor is a woman aged 18-35 years in good health. Sample: PBMCs. Here the CDR3 DNA reads TGTGCCAGCAGACGACAGGGAGGGCGGGATACGCAGTATTTT. Amino acids: CASRRQGGRDTQYF.